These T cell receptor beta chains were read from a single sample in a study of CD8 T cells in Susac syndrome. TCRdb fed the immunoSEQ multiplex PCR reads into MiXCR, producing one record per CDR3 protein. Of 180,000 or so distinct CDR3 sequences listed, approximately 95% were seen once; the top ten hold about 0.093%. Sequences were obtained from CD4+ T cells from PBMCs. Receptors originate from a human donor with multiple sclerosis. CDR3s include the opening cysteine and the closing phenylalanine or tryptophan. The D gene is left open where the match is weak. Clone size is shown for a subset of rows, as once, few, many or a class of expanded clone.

DNA: TGCAGCGTTGTAGAGCGGGTGGGACCCACAGATACGCAGTATTTT; CDR3: CSVVERVGPTDTQYF; size: .; length: 15; D: .; J: TRBJ2-3; V: TRBV29-1
DNA: TGCGCCAGCAGCTTTACGGGACGGTCCTACGAGCAGTACTTC; CDR3: CASSFTGRSYEQYF; size: .; length: 14; D: .; J: TRBJ2-7; V: TRBV5-1
DNA: TGTGCCAGCAGTCCCCGACAGGGCTACAATGAGCAGTTCTTC; CDR3: CASSPRQGYNEQFF; size: .; length: 14; D: TRBD1; J: TRBJ2-1; V: TRBV12-3/TRBV12-4
DNA: TGTGCCACCAGAGTTCCAGGAGGGGAGACCCAGTACTTC; CDR3: CATRVPGGETQYF; size: .; length: 13; D: .; J: TRBJ2-5; V: TRBV15
DNA: TGTGCCAGCAGCACCAGACCCCAGGGACAGGGTCGTTCACCCCTCCACTTT; CDR3: CASSTRPQGQGRSPLHF; size: .; length: 17; D: TRBD1; J: TRBJ1-6; V: TRBV9
DNA: TGTGCCAGCAGTTTCTCTCTCGGTCTTGGGGCCGACGGGGATACGCAGTATTTT; CDR3: CASSFSLGLGADGDTQYF; size: .; length: 18; D: .; J: TRBJ2-3; V: TRBV12-3/TRBV12-4
DNA: TGTGCCAGCAGCTTCTTAGCCTATGGCTACACCTTC; CDR3: CASSFLAYGYTF; size: .; length: 12; D: .; J: TRBJ1-2; V: TRBV5-6
DNA: TGTGCCAGCAGGGCCCCGGGGAGCAATCAGCCCCAGCATTTT; CDR3: CASRAPGSNQPQHF; size: .; length: 14; D: .; J: TRBJ1-5; V: TRBV12-3/TRBV12-4
DNA: TGCGCCAGCAGCAAGGGGGCGAGGGTCACTGAAGCTTTCTTT; CDR3: CASSKGARVTEAFF; size: .; length: 14; D: TRBD1; J: TRBJ1-1; V: TRBV4-3
DNA: TGTGCCAGCAGACCCACAGGGTTTCCTGAAGCTTTCTTT; CDR3: CASRPTGFPEAFF; size: .; length: 13; D: .; J: TRBJ1-1; V: TRBV6-5
DNA: TGTGCCAGCAGTTTAATGGCGGAACCCCAAGAGACCCAGTACTTC; CDR3: CASSLMAEPQETQYF; size: .; length: 15; D: .; J: TRBJ2-5; V: TRBV12-3/TRBV12-4
DNA: TGTGCCAGCAGCCGAAGAATTCCGGGACAGGGAGATGAAAAACTGTTTTTT; CDR3: CASSRRIPGQGDEKLFF; size: .; length: 17; D: TRBD1; J: TRBJ1-4; V: TRBV3-1
DNA: TGTGCCAGCAGTAAGACAGGGGGCAGGGGAGAGACCCAGTACTTC; CDR3: CASSKTGGRGETQYF; size: .; length: 15; D: TRBD1; J: TRBJ2-5; V: TRBV2
DNA: TGTGCCAGCTCACCACCGGCTCTCCTCCAGGCCAACGTCCTGACTTTC; CDR3: CASSPPALLQANVLTF; size: .; length: 16; D: .; J: TRBJ2-6; V: TRBV18
DNA: TGCAGCGTTGACGGCGGGGGGGGATACAATGAACAGTTCTTC; CDR3: CSVDGGGGYNEQFF; size: once; length: 14; D: TRBD2; J: TRBJ2-1; V: TRBV29-1
DNA: TGTGCCAGCAGTACTGGGACAGCCGAAGCTTTCTTT; CDR3: CASSTGTAEAFF; size: .; length: 12; D: TRBD1; J: TRBJ1-1; V: TRBV28
DNA: TGTGCCAGCAGCTTAGGGATCGCAGCCAGGAATTCACCCCTCCACTTT; CDR3: CASSLGIAARNSPLHF; size: once; length: 16; D: .; J: TRBJ1-6; V: TRBV7-8
DNA: TGTGCCAGTCAGACGAGCGGGGCTTACGAGCAGTACTTC; CDR3: CASQTSGAYEQYF; size: once; length: 13; D: TRBD2; J: TRBJ2-7; V: TRBV14
DNA: TGTGCCAGCGCCGGGACAGGCCTCAATGAGCAGTTCTTC; CDR3: CASAGTGLNEQFF; size: once; length: 13; D: TRBD1; J: TRBJ2-1; V: TRBV4-2
DNA: TGCAGTGCTAGAGGCTTCAGGGGCTACGAGCAGTACTTC; CDR3: CSARGFRGYEQYF; size: .; length: 13; D: .; J: TRBJ2-7; V: TRBV20-1
DNA: TGTGCTAGTGGTTTGAGCTCCTATAATTCACCCCTCCACTTT; CDR3: CASGLSSYNSPLHF; size: .; length: 14; D: .; J: TRBJ1-6; V: TRBV12-5
DNA: TGCAGTGCATCGAGGGGGGGCTCCTACAATGAGCAGTTCTTC; CDR3: CSASRGGSYNEQFF; size: .; length: 14; D: .; J: TRBJ2-1; V: TRBV20-1
DNA: TGTGCCAGCTCACCATTGGGGGTTCGTGGCTACACCTTC; CDR3: CASSPLGVRGYTF; size: .; length: 13; D: .; J: TRBJ1-2; V: TRBV18
DNA: TGTGCCAGCAGTTTAGGTGGAGCGGGACCTTCCTACGAGCAGTACTTC; CDR3: CASSLGGAGPSYEQYF; size: once; length: 16; D: TRBD2; J: TRBJ2-7; V: TRBV27
DNA: TGTGCCAGCAGTATAGGGGACAGATATAACACTGAAGCTTTCTTT; CDR3: CASSIGDRYNTEAFF; size: .; length: 15; D: TRBD1; J: TRBJ1-1; V: TRBV12-3/TRBV12-4
DNA: TGCAGCGTTGGTTCCGGGGTCTACGAGCAGTACTTC; CDR3: CSVGSGVYEQYF; size: .; length: 12; D: .; J: TRBJ2-7; V: TRBV29-1
DNA: TGTGCCAGCTCAGAAGCCCGGGCGGAGAATTCACCCCTCCACTTT; CDR3: CASSEARAENSPLHF; size: .; length: 15; D: .; J: TRBJ1-6; V: TRBV18
DNA: TGTGCCAGCAGTTTGTTAGGGGGTAGTAATTCACCCCTCCACTTT; CDR3: CASSLLGGSNSPLHF; size: .; length: 15; D: .; J: TRBJ1-6; V: TRBV12-3/TRBV12-4
DNA: TGTGCCAGCAGCTTGTGGACTAGCGGGGAGCAGTTCTTC; CDR3: CASSLWTSGEQFF; size: .; length: 13; D: TRBD2; J: TRBJ2-1; V: TRBV5-8
DNA: TGTGCCAGCAGCGGGACAGGGGGCTACACCTTC; CDR3: CASSGTGGYTF; size: .; length: 11; D: TRBD1; J: TRBJ1-2; V: TRBV27
DNA: TGCAGTGCTGGCAGGACAGGGCTGTACGAGCAGTACTTC; CDR3: CSAGRTGLYEQYF; size: .; length: 13; D: TRBD1; J: TRBJ2-7; V: TRBV20-1
DNA: TGTGCCTGGAGATCGCCGGGACTTAATTCACCCCTCCACTTT; CDR3: CAWRSPGLNSPLHF; size: once; length: 14; D: .; J: TRBJ1-6; V: TRBV30
DNA: TGCAGCGTCAGCGGGGGACCACCCTACGAGCAGTACTTC; CDR3: CSVSGGPPYEQYF; size: .; length: 13; D: TRBD2; J: TRBJ2-7; V: TRBV29-1
DNA: TGTGCCAGCAGGAGAGAGACCCAGTACTTC; CDR3: CASRRETQYF; size: .; length: 10; D: .; J: TRBJ2-5; V: TRBV6-2/TRBV6-3
DNA: TGTGCCAGCAGCTTAGCGCGCAGCGATGGCTACACCTTC; CDR3: CASSLARSDGYTF; size: .; length: 13; D: .; J: TRBJ1-2; V: TRBV7-9
DNA: TGCAGTGCCCGGAAGGGGCCCTACGAGCAGTACTTC; CDR3: CSARKGPYEQYF; size: .; length: 12; D: .; J: TRBJ2-7; V: TRBV20-1
DNA: TGTGCCAGCAACCCCCGGGACTTAACCGGAGGCTACACCTTC; CDR3: CASNPRDLTGGYTF; size: .; length: 14; D: .; J: TRBJ1-2; V: TRBV25-1
DNA: TGTGCCACCGGGGAAAGTACTATGGGCGAGACCCAGTACTTC; CDR3: CATGESTMGETQYF; size: .; length: 14; D: .; J: TRBJ2-5; V: TRBV24-1
DNA: TGTGCCAGCAGGAAAGGACTAGCCAAAAACATTCAGTACTTC; CDR3: CASRKGLAKNIQYF; size: .; length: 14; D: .; J: TRBJ2-4; V: TRBV12-3/TRBV12-4
DNA: TGTGCCAGCAGCGCCGGGGGCATTCAGTACTTC; CDR3: CASSAGGIQYF; size: .; length: 11; D: .; J: TRBJ2-4; V: TRBV9
DNA: TGCAGCGTTTTGGAGGGACAGCCCAATCAGCCCCAGCATTTT; CDR3: CSVLEGQPNQPQHF; size: .; length: 14; D: TRBD1; J: TRBJ1-5; V: TRBV29-1